This passage covers 22 T cell receptor beta chains from one sample sequenced in a study of T cells in Graves' hyperthyroidism and ophthalmopathy. TCR beta CDR3 regions were amplified from RNA. TCR CDR3 underwent first-round RT-PCR with the HTBI primer set. MiXCR, run by TCRdb on the multiplex PCR reads, gives a single entry per CDR3 protein. In the table there are approximately 430,000 distinct CDR3 sequences, 15% to 19% of which are singletons. The source material was blood. The receptors stem from a woman in her late teens or twenties with Graves' hyperthyroidism.

This clonotype showed up many times. V is TRBV20-1 and J is TRBJ2-7; 10 nucleotides agree with TRBD1. The CDR3 runs 14 residues. With V trimmed by 3 bases and J by 7 bases, 9 bases remained unmatched. Germline V gene lookup returns CDR1 DFQATT and CDR2 SNEGSKA (reference sequence). The CDR3 region has the DNA TGCAGTGCTAGCCCGGGACAGGGGATGAGGGAGCAGTACTTC. It yields the protein CSASPGQGMREQYF.

Ten or more counts support this clonotype. The rearrangement joins TRBV20-1 to TRBJ2-7; possibly TRBD1 for D (5 bases). V lost 3 bases and J lost 1, with 10 bases in between. Germline CDR1 DFQATT, CDR2 SNEGSKA (reference sequence). The CDR3 has 13 amino acids. The CDR3 nucleotides are TGCAGTGCTAGGGACAAATTTTCCTACGAGCAGTACTTC. Residues: CSARDKFSYEQYF.

This chain joins TRBV6-2 or TRBV6-3 and TRBJ1-6; 7 bases match TRBD1. Germline assignment: CDR1 MNHEY and CDR2 SVGEGT. This CDR3 comprises 16 residues. The V gene end was trimmed by 2 bases and the J gene end by 10 bases; junction bases not matched to a gene: 11. The chain's CDR3 is CASSYGGRQGSSPLHF. The CDR3 DNA is TGTGCCAGCAGTTACGGCGGCCGACAGGGATCCTCACCCCTCCACTTT.

The rearrangement joins TRBV3-1 to TRBJ2-1, with TRBD2 identical over 9 bases. CDR3 length: 16 residues. Germline CDR1 is LGHDT and CDR2 is YNNKEL (reference sequence). Unmatched junction bases numbered 11, after V lost 4 bases and J lost 7 bases. This chain's CDR3 is CASSRNAGGGLNEQFF. CDR3 nucleotide sequence: TGTGCCAGCAGCCGAAATGCGGGAGGGGGCCTAAATGAGCAGTTCTTC.

The chain combines TRBV20-1 with TRBJ1-6; 8 nucleotides align to TRBD1. Germline CDR1 is DFQATT and CDR2 is SNEGSKA (reference sequence). The CDR3 is made up of 17 amino acids. Germline trimming cut 6 bases from V and 5 bases from J; bases unmatched to any gene: 15. CDR3 sequence (DNA): TGCAGTGCCGAAGTCGAGGCGGACAGGGTAGATAATTCACCCCTCCACTTT. This gives the protein CSAEVEADRVDNSPLHF.

This clonotype appeared many times. The gene calls are TRBV7-2 and TRBJ2-3; a possible D gene is TRBD1 (7 bases). This CDR3 has 15 residues. V was trimmed by 4 bases and J by 1 base, leaving 12 bases between them. Looked up from germline, CDR1 is SGHTA and CDR2 is FQGNSA. CDR3 in amino acids: CASSWGDRGTDTQYF. As DNA, the CDR3 is TGTGCCAGCAGCTGGGGGGACAGAGGCACAGATACGCAGTATTTT.

This clonotype was counted between two and nine times. This chain uses TRBV9 with TRBJ2-3, with a weak D call TRBD2 (5 bases). Germline V gene lookup returns CDR1 SGDLS and CDR2 YYNGEE. Trimming stripped 4 bases from V and 0 bases from J, with 12 bases between. The CDR3 loop spans 15 amino acids. The CDR3 bases are TGTGCCAGCAGCCCCGGCGGGTCTAGCACAGATACGCAGTATTTT. It encodes CASSPGGSSTDTQYF.

This clonotype was detected many times. This chain uses TRBV20-1 with TRBJ2-7; 10 nucleotides align to TRBD2. Looked up from germline, CDR1 is DFQATT and CDR2 is SNEGSKA (reference sequence). The ends lost 0 bases at V and 3 bases at J; junction bases unmatched: 8. This CDR3 has 16 amino acids. The DNA for the CDR3 is TGCAGTGCTAGAGATCTCGGACTAGCGGTAAACTACGAGCAGTACTTC. As protein: CSARDLGLAVNYEQYF.

This clonotype was observed once. The chain uses TRBV19 and TRBJ1-5, with 9 bases lining up with TRBD1. CDR3 length equals 18 residues. Germline V lookup: CDR1 LNHDA, CDR2 SQIVND (reference sequence). V gave up 11 bases and J gave up 1 base; unmatched junction bases: 18. The CDR3 loop reads CAASILQGASPSNQPQHF. The CDR3 DNA is TGTGCCGCTAGTATTTTACAGGGGGCTAGTCCGAGCAATCAGCCCCAGCATTTT.

This clonotype turned up a few times. This rearrangement joins TRBV9 to TRBJ2-7; a weak D match, TRBD1 (6 bases). V lost 0 bases to trimming and J lost 4 bases, with 14 bases between them. CDR1 SGDLS and CDR2 YYNGEE come from the germline V gene. The CDR3 contains 15 residues. CDR3 protein: CASSVEGRGSYEQYF. The CDR3 coding sequence is TGTGCCAGCAGCGTAGAAGGCAGGGGTTCTTACGAGCAGTACTTC. Full variable domain (outside the CDR3, taken from reference TRBV9 and TRBJ2-7): DSGVTQTPKHLITATGQRVTLRCSPRSGDLSVYWYQQSLDQGLQFLIQYYNGEERAKGNILERFSAQQFPDLHSELNLSSLELGDSALYFCASSVEGRGSYEQYFGPGTRLTVT.

A remark on this clonotype: A much larger clone sits a single nucleotide away, making a read error possible. Since no conserved phenylalanine or tryptophan closes the CDR3, a read error is the likely cause. The chain combines TRBV2 with TRBJ1-6; TRBD1 matches at 7 bases. Looked up from germline, CDR1 is SNHLY and CDR2 is FYNNEI. This CDR3 is 13 amino acids long. Germline trimming cut 7 bases from V and 6 bases from J; bases unmatched to any gene: 3. The CDR3 bases are TGTGCCAGCAAATACAGGGGTAATTCACCCCTCCACTCT. Its translation: CASKYRGNSPLHS.

This clonotype occurred a few times. This chain joins TRBV9 and TRBJ1-2, with D perhaps matching TRBD1 (5 bases). The length of the CDR3 is 13 residues. Germline assignment: CDR1 SGDLS and CDR2 YYNGEE. Trimming took off 3 bases at V and 5 bases at J, with 11 bases between the two ends. CDR3 DNA: TGTGCCAGCAGCGCTACTTGGGGGTATGGCTACACCTTC. Protein: CASSATWGYGYTF.

There are many counts of this clonotype. The V gene is TRBV28, the J gene TRBJ2-2, with D maybe TRBD2 (6 bases). The V end lost 3 bases, the J end lost 5 bases, and 13 bases lay between the germline ends. Germline lookup yields CDR1 MDHEN and CDR2 SYDVKM. The length of the CDR3 is 15 residues. The CDR3 protein is CASSFGGRITGELFF. CDR3 coding DNA: TGTGCCAGCAGTTTTGGGGGGAGAATTACCGGGGAGCTGTTTTTT.

This clonotype was counted at least ten times. The genes are TRBV28 and TRBJ2-7; D is unresolved. Germline V CDR1 and CDR2: MDHEN, SYDVKM. There are 15 residues in the CDR3. The ends were cut back, 2 bases at V and 0 bases at J, with 11 bases in the middle. DNA for the CDR3: TGTGCCAGCAGTTTACGCCGAGGCAGCTCCTACGAGCAGTACTTC. This codes for CASSLRRGSSYEQYF.

This rearrangement joins TRBV20-1 to TRBJ2-1; possible D gene TRBD2, 6 bases. Germline V lookup: CDR1 DFQATT, CDR2 SNEGSKA (reference sequence). CDR3 length: 11 amino acids. V was cut by 8 bases and J by 3 bases, with 8 bases left in between. The CDR3 DNA reads TGCAGTAGACTAGTCTACAATGAGCAGTTCTTC. Amino acid sequence: CSRLVYNEQFF.

V usage is TRBV10-3 and J usage is TRBJ2-5; D may match TRBD1 or TRBD2 (6 bases each). In germline, CDR1 is ENHRY, CDR2 SYGVKD. V lost 0 bases and J 7 bases, leaving 12 bases between the germline ends. This CDR3 spans 14 amino acids. CDR3 loop: CAISESRLGGTQYF. CDR3 DNA sequence: TGTGCCATCAGTGAGTCCCGACTAGGGGGGACCCAGTACTTC.

The table lists this clonotype with many counts. The V and J genes are TRBV6-1 and TRBJ2-7; no reliable D call. Between the trimmed V and J ends, which lost 5 bases and 3 bases, there was a span of 11 bases. This CDR3 comprises 13 residues. The V gene's germline CDR1 is MNHNS and CDR2 SASEGT. The CDR3 DNA reads TGTGCCAGCAGTTACTCAAGCAGCTACGAGCAGTACTTC. Its translation is CASSYSSSYEQYF.

In its sample, this clonotype was seen many times. The V gene is TRBV11-2, the J gene TRBJ2-1; no clear D. In germline, CDR1 is SGHAT, CDR2 FQNNGV. V was trimmed by 0 bases and J by 9 bases, leaving 6 bases between them. The CDR3 extends over 12 amino acids. CDR3 amino acids: CASSLDPSEQFF. The CDR3, as DNA: TGTGCCAGCAGCTTAGATCCTAGTGAGCAGTTCTTC.

As concerns this clonotype: Since a much larger clone is just one base distant, this may be a read error. V gene TRBV7-3 combines with J gene TRBJ2-5, with D possibly matching TRBD1 (6 bases). The V end lost 5 bases, the J end lost 3 bases, and 13 bases lay between the germline ends. The CDR3 spans 14 residues. Germline V CDR1 and CDR2: SGHTA, FQGTGA. CDR3 DNA sequence: TGTGCCAGCAGCCTCGGGACATGGAAAGAGACCCAGTACTTC. This sequence encodes CASSLGTWKETQYF.

With respect to this clonotype: A much larger clone is a single base away; this may be a read error. The rearrangement links TRBV12-3 or TRBV12-4 to TRBJ2-1, with D possibly TRBD2 on 5 matching bases. The V end lost 3 bases, the J end lost 9 bases, and 21 bases lay between the germline ends. The CDR3 totals 16 residues. CDR3 in DNA: TGTGCCAGCAGTTTTATGGAAAAGCTAGCAGGCAGTGAGCAGTTCTTC. This sequence encodes CASSFMEKLAGSEQFF.

About this clonotype itself: A much larger clone differs from this one at a single base, so this may be a read error. This chain connects TRBV12-5 to TRBJ2-3; 7 nucleotides match TRBD2. This CDR3 contains 15 residues. J was trimmed by 11 bases and V by 4 bases; bases with no gene match: 15. CDR1 is LGHNT, CDR2 FRNRAP, per germline. CDR3 loop: CASGYLAEGFLQQYF. CDR3 nucleotide sequence: TGTGCTAGTGGTTACCTAGCGGAAGGCTTCCTACAGCAGTATTTT.

This clonotype was detected many times. The chain is built from TRBV3-1 and TRBJ2-7; D is unclear. Germline CDR1 reads LGHDT; CDR2 reads YNNKEL (reference sequence). The CDR3 covers 15 residues. V was clipped by 0 bases and J by 0 bases, with 9 bases between them. The CDR3 loop reads CASSQDGRISYEQYF. In DNA form, the CDR3 reads TGTGCCAGCAGCCAAGACGGCAGAATCTCCTACGAGCAGTACTTC.